This TCR beta chain was recorded in a study of T-cell memory formation after mild COVID-19. About the study: Most TCR clusters belonged to a single donor.

In the case of this clonotype: Its matching antigen is unknown.

CDR3 length: 15 residues. Germline CDR1 is MNHEY and CDR2 is SVGEGT. V was clipped by 5 bases and J by 2 bases; unmatched bases: 6. The study's findings and limits: Day 15 to 85 contracting clones showed balanced CD4/CD8; later expanders leaned CD4+.

Researchers used 5'RACE with constant-segment primers to make TCR alpha and TCR beta cDNA libraries that carry sample barcodes and UMIs. TCRdb re-derived calls from the 5' RACE reads in MiXCR, one entry per CDR3 protein. The repertoire holds over 350,000 distinct CDR3 sequences, with 20% to 25% as singletons. The gene calls are TRBV6-2 or TRBV6-3 and TRBJ2-7; 10 bases line up with TRBD2. Sequenced material: PBMCs or a T cell subset sorted from them (not recorded which). This receptor was taken from an adult woman who had mild COVID-19 (a few samples of this study predate the infection). Cell type and time point are not known. The CDR3 sequence: CASSTGLAATYEQYF. The CDR3 DNA is TGTGCCAGCAGTACAGGACTAGCGGCTACCTACGAGCAGTACTTC.